These 12 T cell receptor beta chains share one sample of origin, sequenced in a study of OX40 agonist ivuxolimab in advanced cancers. The assay was immunoSEQ multiplex PCR, and TCRdb's table has in-frame clones only and misses some. The sample has about 21,000 clones; around 83% are singletons. Material: CD4+ or CD8+ T cells sorted from blood, obtained in a trial of the OX40 agonist ivuxolimab. These TCRs come from an adult with an advanced solid tumor such as melanoma, head and neck, liver or kidney cancer.

The chain links TRBV7-9 to TRBJ2-6; D remains unclear. The germline gives CDR1 SEHNR, CDR2 FQNEAQ (reference sequence). This CDR3 comprises 19 residues. V was cut by 0 bases and J by 0 bases, with 15 bases left in between. CDR3 amino acids: CASSLAGMSPSSGANVLTF. Here the CDR3 DNA reads TGTGCCAGCAGCTTAGCGGGTATGTCGCCCAGCTCTGGGGCCAACGTCCTGACTTTC.

The chain carries TRBV2 and TRBJ2-1, with a weak D call TRBD2 (5 bases). This CDR3 spans 12 amino acids. Germline CDR1 and CDR2: SNHLY and FYNNEI. The V and J ends lost 9 bases and 6 bases respectively, with 12 bases between them. The CDR3: CARETIPNEQFF. As DNA, the CDR3 is TGTGCCAGGGAGACTATCCCCAATGAGCAGTTCTTC.

The chain's CDR3 is CASSLGGGDPESGYTF. CDR3 DNA sequence: TGTGCCAGCAGCTTAGGCGGGGGGGACCCGGAGAGTGGCTACACCTTC. J is TRBJ1-2 and V is TRBV11-3; D is perhaps TRBD1 (5 bases). The germline V gene encodes CDR1 SGHNT and CDR2 YENEEA. The V gene lost 1 base and the J gene lost 7 bases, with 19 bases spanning the gap. This CDR3 is built from 16 residues.

The chain has TRBV10-3 and TRBJ1-1; D gene uncertain. Trimming removed 2 bases at V and 3 bases at J, with 13 bases between. The CDR3 is made up of 15 amino acids. Germline V gene data show CDR1 as ENHRY and CDR2 as SYGVKD. The CDR3 DNA reads as TGTGCCATCAGTGAGACCTCGAAGGAAGACACTGAAGCTTTCTTT. Amino acids: CAISETSKEDTEAFF.

This clone appeared a single time. This chain links TRBV6-4 with TRBJ1-1; D unresolved. The CDR3 length is 14 residues. Per germline, CDR1 MRHNA and CDR2 SNTAGT. V lost 3 bases and J 8 bases, leaving 16 bases between the germline ends. CDR3 sequence (DNA): TGTGCCAGCAGTGATCAAGTGCGGGGTTTGGAAGCTTTCTTT. Protein product: CASSDQVRGLEAFF.

The rearrangement joins TRBV4-2 to TRBJ2-7, with D hard to call. The CDR3 is 14 amino acids. Germline CDR1 LGHNA, CDR2 YNFKEQ. Deletions cut 3 bases from V and 3 bases from J, with 12 bases between. The CDR3 sequence is CASSQNSPNYEQYF. The CDR3, as DNA: TGTGCCAGCAGCCAGAACTCCCCTAACTACGAGCAGTACTTC.

The chain joins TRBV7-3 to TRBJ2-1; 7 bases line up with TRBD2. Per the germline V gene, CDR1 is SGHTA and CDR2 is FQGTGA. Unmatched junction bases numbered 7, after V lost 5 bases and J lost 0 bases. The CDR3 extends over 16 amino acids. The CDR3 DNA follows: TGTGCCAGCAGCCTATCAGCGGGGCCCTCCTACAATGAGCAGTTCTTC. Protein: CASSLSAGPSYNEQFF.

This clone was observed a single time. The V call is TRBV29-1, the J call TRBJ1-1; 11 positions match TRBD1. The CDR3 has 12 residues. CDR1 is SQVTM, CDR2 ANQGSEA, per germline. J was trimmed by 8 bases and V by 5 bases; bases with no gene match: 4. The CDR3 loop reads CSVWTGGTEAFF. CDR3 nucleotide sequence: TGCAGCGTTTGGACAGGGGGCACAGAAGCTTTCTTT.

The chain recombines TRBV5-6 with TRBJ1-2, with 12 bases lining up with TRBD1. The germline gives CDR1 SGHDT, CDR2 YYEEEE. The CDR3 runs to 14 residues. Unmatched junction bases numbered 5, after V lost 4 bases and J lost 7 bases. For the CDR3, the DNA is TGTGCCAGCAGCCTGGGACAGGGGGCTAGTGGCTACACCTTC. Encoded protein: CASSLGQGASGYTF.

The chain combines TRBV27 with TRBJ1-2; D remains unclear. This CDR3 is 16 amino acids long. Germline values: CDR1 MNHEY, CDR2 SMNVEV (reference sequence). V was pared by 3 bases and J by 4 bases, with 18 bases between. DNA of the CDR3: TGTGCCAGCAGTTTCCTTCGGGAGGCGAGACTCTATGGCTACACCTTC. It is translated as CASSFLREARLYGYTF.

The CDR3 sequence: CASSISDYSNQPQHF. CDR3 DNA sequence: TGTGCCAGTAGTATATCGGACTATAGCAATCAGCCCCAGCATTTT. The V and J genes are TRBV19 and TRBJ1-5; D is unclear. The ends were cut back, 2 bases at V and 0 bases at J, with 8 bases in the middle. CDR1 and CDR2 from the germline V gene are LNHDA and SQIVND (reference sequence). The length of the CDR3 is 15 residues.

This clone has only one observation. The junction departs from germline at one end; a sequencing error may be responsible. The rearrangement links TRBV7-3 to TRBJ2-2; 8 nucleotides line up with TRBD2. CDR1 is SGHTA, CDR2 FQGTGA, per germline. The CDR3 runs to 13 residues. CDR3: CATSGSGTGELFF. The CDR3 coding sequence is TGTGCCACCAGCGGGAGCGGGACCGGGGAGCTGTTTTTT. Supplemented by reference TRBV7-3 and TRBJ2-2, the full variable domain reads GAGVSQTPSNKVTEKGKYVELRCDPISGHTALYWYRQSLGQGPEFLIYFQGTGAADDSGLPNDRFFAVRPEGSVSTLKIQRTERGDSAVYLCATSGSGTGELFFGEGSRLTVL.